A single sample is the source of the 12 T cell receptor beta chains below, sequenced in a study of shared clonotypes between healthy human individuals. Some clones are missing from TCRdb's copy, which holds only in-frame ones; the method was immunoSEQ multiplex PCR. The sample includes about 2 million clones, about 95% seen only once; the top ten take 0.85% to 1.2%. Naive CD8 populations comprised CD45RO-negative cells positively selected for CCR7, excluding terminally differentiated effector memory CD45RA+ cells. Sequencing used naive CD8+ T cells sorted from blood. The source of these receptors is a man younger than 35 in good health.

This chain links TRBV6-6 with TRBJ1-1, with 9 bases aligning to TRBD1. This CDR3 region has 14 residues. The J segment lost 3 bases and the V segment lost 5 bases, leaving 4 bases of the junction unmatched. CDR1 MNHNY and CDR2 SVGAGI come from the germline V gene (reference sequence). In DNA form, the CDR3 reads TGTGCCAGCAGTGACTGGGACAGGGACACTGAAGCTTTCTTT. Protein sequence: CASSDWDRDTEAFF.

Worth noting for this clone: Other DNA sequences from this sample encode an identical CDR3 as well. For the CDR3, the DNA is TGTGCCAGCAGTTTAGGAGAGGAAGCTTTCTTT. This encodes CASSLGEEAFF. This chain connects TRBV27 to TRBJ1-1; D not resolved. The CDR3 totals 11 residues. Germline V gene sequence: CDR1 MNHEY, CDR2 SMNVEV (reference sequence). Deletions cut 2 bases from V and 8 bases from J, with 6 bases between.

CDR3 sequence (DNA): TGTGCCAGCAGTTTTGACGTCCAAAACATTCAGTACTTC. Protein product: CASSFDVQNIQYF. The chain is built from TRBV28 and TRBJ2-4; D gene ambiguous. The CDR3 spans 13 residues. The V end lost 3 bases, the J end lost 5 bases, and 8 bases lay between the germline ends. Germline CDR1 is MDHEN and CDR2 is SYDVKM.

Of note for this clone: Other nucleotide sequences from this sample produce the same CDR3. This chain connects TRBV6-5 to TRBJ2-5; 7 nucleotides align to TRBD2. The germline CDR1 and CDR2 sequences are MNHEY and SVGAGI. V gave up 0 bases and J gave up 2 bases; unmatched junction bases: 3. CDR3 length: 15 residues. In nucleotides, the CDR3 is TGTGCCAGCAGTTACTCCGCGGGGGATCAAGAGACCCAGTACTTC. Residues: CASSYSAGDQETQYF.

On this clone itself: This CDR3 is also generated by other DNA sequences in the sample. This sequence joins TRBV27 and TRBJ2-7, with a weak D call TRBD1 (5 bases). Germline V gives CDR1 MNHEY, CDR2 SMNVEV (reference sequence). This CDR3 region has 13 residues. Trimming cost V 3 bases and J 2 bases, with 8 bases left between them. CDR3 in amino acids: CASSLQGTYEQYF. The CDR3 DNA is TGTGCCAGCAGTTTGCAGGGCACCTACGAGCAGTACTTC.

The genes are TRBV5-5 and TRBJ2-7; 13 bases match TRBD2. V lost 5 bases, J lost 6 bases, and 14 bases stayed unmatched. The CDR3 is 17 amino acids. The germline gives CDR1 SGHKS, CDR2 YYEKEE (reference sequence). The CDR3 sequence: CASSPARETSGGSEQYF. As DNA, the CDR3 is TGTGCCAGCAGTCCTGCACGGGAGACTAGCGGGGGGAGCGAGCAGTACTTC.

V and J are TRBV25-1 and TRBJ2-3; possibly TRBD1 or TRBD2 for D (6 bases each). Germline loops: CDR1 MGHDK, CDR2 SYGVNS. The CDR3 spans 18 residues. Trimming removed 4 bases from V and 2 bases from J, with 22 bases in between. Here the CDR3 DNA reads TGTGCCAGCAGTGTAGGGGGACGGGGGCGACTCGACACAGATACGCAGTATTTT. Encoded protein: CASSVGGRGRLDTDTQYF.

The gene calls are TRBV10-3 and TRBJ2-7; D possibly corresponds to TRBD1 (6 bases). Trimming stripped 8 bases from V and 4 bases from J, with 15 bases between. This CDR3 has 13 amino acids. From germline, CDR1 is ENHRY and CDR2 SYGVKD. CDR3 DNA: TGTGCCATCCGGACAGTCCGTACGTACGAGCAGTACTTC. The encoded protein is CAIRTVRTYEQYF.

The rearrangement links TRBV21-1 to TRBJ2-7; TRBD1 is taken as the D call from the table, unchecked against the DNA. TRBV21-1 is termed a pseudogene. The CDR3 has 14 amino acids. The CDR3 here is CASSPPLHNYEQYF. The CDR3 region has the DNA TGTGCCAGCAGCCCCCCCCTCCACAACTACGAGCAGTACTTC.

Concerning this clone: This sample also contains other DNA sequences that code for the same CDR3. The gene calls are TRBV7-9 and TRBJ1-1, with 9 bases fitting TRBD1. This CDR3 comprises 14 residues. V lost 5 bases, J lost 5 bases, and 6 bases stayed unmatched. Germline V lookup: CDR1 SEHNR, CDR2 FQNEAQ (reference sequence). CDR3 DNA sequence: TGTGCCAGCAGCGAGACAGGGGGGTGGACTGAAGCTTTCTTT. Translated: CASSETGGWTEAFF.

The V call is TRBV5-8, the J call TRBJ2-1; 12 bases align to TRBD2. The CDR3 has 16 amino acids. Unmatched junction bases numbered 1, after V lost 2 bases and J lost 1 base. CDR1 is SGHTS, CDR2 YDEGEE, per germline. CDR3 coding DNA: TGTGCCAGCAGCTTCCTAGCGGGAGGGTCCTACAATGAGCAGTTCTTC. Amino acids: CASSFLAGGSYNEQFF.

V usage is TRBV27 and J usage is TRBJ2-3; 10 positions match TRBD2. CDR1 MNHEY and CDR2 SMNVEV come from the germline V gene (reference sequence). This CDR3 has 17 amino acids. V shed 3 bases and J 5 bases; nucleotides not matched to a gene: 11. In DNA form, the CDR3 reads TGTGCCAGCAGTTTCGTCCTAGCGGGAGCCCCGGGAGATACGCAGTATTTT. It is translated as CASSFVLAGAPGDTQYF.